This is a list of T cell receptor beta chains from one sample in a study of response to subunit inactivated influenza vaccine. TCRdb called the RT-PCR reads again in MiXCR, with one record for every CDR3 protein. The table lists approximately 700,000 distinct CDR3 sequences, roughly 14% of them singletons. Sequenced material: PBMCs from blood, taken less than 13 days after vaccination. Receptor source: a man aged 50 or older who received an inactivated influenza vaccine. CDR3s include the opening cysteine and the closing phenylalanine or tryptophan. D genes are given only for firm matches. Size is stated for part of the rows, as once, few or many counts, or as a class when the clone is expanded.

J: TRBJ2-7; V: TRBV5-1; size: few; D: TRBD2; CDR3: CASSLRGELAGGQSYEQYF; DNA: TGCGCCAGCAGCTTGCGAGGAGAGCTAGCGGGGGGCCAATCGTACGAGCAGTACTTC
J: TRBJ2-3; V: TRBV5-1; size: -; D: TRBD1; CDR3: CASRHDPGQGPRRADTQYF; DNA: TGCGCCAGCAGACACGATCCGGGACAGGGGCCCCGGAGGGCAGATACGCAGTATTTT
J: TRBJ1-3; V: TRBV5-6; size: few; D: -; CDR3: CASSLRGVISSGNTIYF; DNA: TGTGCCAGCAGCTTGCGGGGGGTCATAAGCTCTGGAAACACCATATATTTT
J: TRBJ1-2; V: TRBV7-9; size: few; D: TRBD1; CDR3: CASSPLGQVGGYTF; DNA: TGTGCCAGCAGCCCCCTGGGACAGGTTGGTGGCTACACCTTC
J: TRBJ2-3; V: TRBV6-4; size: -; D: TRBD2; CDR3: CASSYGSRDYADTQYF; DNA: TGTGCCAGCAGTTATGGGAGTCGGGACTACGCAGATACGCAGTATTTT
J: TRBJ2-5; V: TRBV6-6; size: few; D: -; CDR3: CASTEPGEATQYF; DNA: TGTGCCAGCACTGAACCGGGCGAAGCGACCCAGTACTTC
J: TRBJ2-5; V: TRBV10-3; size: many; D: -; CDR3: CAIRAGTSWETQYF; DNA: TGTGCCATCAGGGCGGGCACCTCCTGGGAGACCCAGTACTTC
J: TRBJ2-7; V: TRBV20-1; size: many; D: -; CDR3: CSASIGPAYEQYF; DNA: TGCAGTGCTAGTATAGGGCCAGCCTACGAGCAGTACTTC
J: TRBJ2-1; V: TRBV10-1; size: few; D: TRBD1; CDR3: CASSDRGTVNEQFF; DNA: TGCGCCAGCAGTGACCGTGGGACAGTCAATGAGCAGTTCTTC
J: TRBJ1-5; V: TRBV20-1; size: many; D: -; CDR3: CSAREDTNQPQHF; DNA: TGCAGTGCTAGGGAGGACACGAATCAGCCCCAGCATTTT
J: TRBJ2-1; V: TRBV2; size: many; D: TRBD1; CDR3: CASIRQGAEQFF; DNA: TGTGCCAGCATTAGACAGGGGGCGGAGCAGTTCTTC
J: TRBJ2-5; V: TRBV20-1; size: few; D: -; CDR3: CSGPFGETQYF; DNA: TGCAGTGGGCCCTTCGGGGAGACCCAGTACTTC